The rows below give T cell receptor beta chains drawn from one sample of a study of T-cell reconstitution after alpha-beta-depleted transplantation in children. TCRdb re-called the PCR reads with MiXCR, one entry per CDR3 protein. The sample yields 150,000 to 250,000 distinct CDR3 sequences, roughly 15% seen once. The source material was PBMCs from the stem cell graft donor, sampled from the stem cell graft. Every receptor here comes from a human donor who donated a stem cell graft to a child with acute lymphoblastic leukemia. CDR3s include the opening cysteine and the closing phenylalanine or tryptophan. The D gene is left open where the match is weak. A clone size is listed for some rows: how often the clone was seen (once, few, many), or a class if it is expanded.

clone_size	d_call	j_call	v_call	cdr3_aa	cdr3_nt
few	-	TRBJ2-7	TRBV6-1	CASILQRWRVHEQYF	TGTGCCAGCATCCTGCAGCGGTGGAGGGTCCACGAGCAGTACTTC
-	TRBD2	TRBJ2-1	TRBV3-1	CASSHSSGGRASLGREQFF	TGTGCCAGCTCCCACAGCTCCGGCGGGAGGGCCTCACTCGGCAGGGAGCAGTTCTTC
-	-	TRBJ1-4	TRBV25-1	CASRGEVAEKLFF	TGTGCCAGCAGAGGAGAGGTTGCTGAAAAACTGTTTTTT
many	-	TRBJ2-5	TRBV20-1	CSARAGDIQETQYF	TGCAGTGCTAGAGCCGGGGACATCCAAGAGACCCAGTACTTC
once	-	TRBJ2-7	TRBV30	CAWSSSLSYEQYF	TGTGCCTGGAGTAGTAGCCTCTCCTACGAGCAGTACTTC
many	-	TRBJ2-1	TRBV5-5	CASSLTNRDTAYNEQFF	TGTGCCAGCAGCTTAACAAACCGGGACACGGCCTACAATGAGCAGTTCTTC
once	-	TRBJ2-3	TRBV5-4	CASSVQTSTDTQYF	TGTGCCAGCAGCGTCCAGACTAGCACAGATACGCAGTATTTT
many	TRBD2	TRBJ2-7	TRBV29-1	CSVGGGPTYEQYF	TGCAGCGTTGGGGGGGGTCCAACCTACGAGCAGTACTTC
many	TRBD1	TRBJ1-2	TRBV6-5	CASSRDRDYGYTF	TGTGCCAGCAGCCGAGACAGGGATTATGGCTACACCTTC
few	-	TRBJ2-5	TRBV12-3/TRBV12-4	CASSWSGETQYF	TGTGCCTCCTCTTGGTCTGGGGAGACCCAGTACTTC
many	TRBD2	TRBJ2-1	TRBV5-1	CASSFRLAENNEQFF	TGCGCCAGCAGCTTCAGGCTAGCGGAGAACAATGAGCAGTTCTTC
many	-	TRBJ2-7	TRBV5-1	CASSLTYRTTIFYEQYF	TGCGCCAGCAGCCTGACCTACAGGACCACCATTTTCTACGAGCAGTACTTC
many	-	TRBJ2-5	TRBV7-9	CASSHGTERGIGTQYF	TGTGCCAGCAGCCACGGGACCGAACGTGGTATCGGGACCCAGTACTTC
many	TRBD2	TRBJ2-1	TRBV20-1	CSASGRAVNEQFF	TGCAGTGCCAGCGGGAGGGCCGTCAATGAGCAGTTCTTC
many	-	TRBJ2-3	TRBV28	CASIPTPGEAQYF	TGTGCCAGCATTCCTACCCCAGGGGAGGCGCAGTATTTT